This T cell receptor beta chain was sequenced during a study of T cell clones after liver transplantation. Germline values: CDR1 SGHAT, CDR2 FQNNGV. V was trimmed by 1 base and J by 2 bases, leaving 13 bases between them. CDR3 size: 16 residues. Sequenced by immunoSEQ multiplex PCR; TCRdb stores in-frame clones only, minus some. The profile covers some 60,000 clones, with 70% appearing a single time and 2.5% to 3% taken by the ten largest. The sample consisted of CD4+ T cells from blood, taken at the roughly 15-month timepoint. V and J are TRBV11-2 and TRBJ2-3, with D possibly being TRBD2 (5 bases). The receptor was derived from a human patient who received a liver transplant. Some T cells may possibly be graft donor cells. The CDR3 is CASSLGRPGDTDTQYF. CDR3 nucleotides: TGTGCCAGCAGCTTAGGGCGGCCCGGGGACACAGATACGCAGTATTTT.